The rows below give T cell receptor beta chains drawn from one sample of a study of blood T cells in healthy people across ages. TCRdb passed the 5' RACE reads through MiXCR, listing each CDR3 protein once. The profile covers 1.8 million or so distinct CDR3 sequences, with around 40% appearing a single time and around 23% taken by the ten largest. Sequencing input: blood. Source of these receptors: a human donor in good health. Each CDR3 is given with its conserved first and last residue. The order of the fields is V gene, J gene, D gene, clone size, CDR3 protein, CDR3 DNA. The D gene is left open where the match is weak. Clone sizes are given selectively: once, few, many, or a class where the clone is expanded.

v_call: TRBV4-3
j_call: TRBJ2-7
d_call: NA
clone_size: NA
cdr3_aa: CASSQEVGVGEQYF
cdr3_nt: TGCGCCAGCAGCCAAGAAGTGGGCGTGGGGGAGCAGTACTTC

v_call: TRBV7-9
j_call: TRBJ2-5
d_call: TRBD1
clone_size: NA
cdr3_aa: CASSHWDRGQETQYF
cdr3_nt: TGTGCCAGCAGCCACTGGGACAGGGGCCAAGAGACCCAGTACTTC

v_call: TRBV5-1
j_call: TRBJ2-6
d_call: NA
clone_size: few
cdr3_aa: CASSSGITGTNVLTF
cdr3_nt: TGCGCCAGCAGCTCAGGCATTACCGGGACCAACGTCCTGACTTTC

v_call: TRBV6-6
j_call: TRBJ2-1
d_call: NA
clone_size: few
cdr3_aa: CASSYILNEQFF
cdr3_nt: TGTGCCAGCAGTTACATTCTAAATGAGCAGTTCTTC

v_call: TRBV5-5
j_call: TRBJ1-2
d_call: TRBD1
clone_size: few
cdr3_aa: CASRLSDRDRFRQFYGYTF
cdr3_nt: TGTGCCAGTCGGCTTTCGGACAGGGACAGATTCCGGCAATTCTACGGCTACACCTTC

v_call: TRBV7-2
j_call: TRBJ1-5
d_call: NA
clone_size: NA
cdr3_aa: CASSFGGGNNQPQHF
cdr3_nt: TGTGCCAGCAGCTTTGGGGGAGGGAACAATCAGCCCCAGCATTTT

v_call: TRBV5-8
j_call: TRBJ1-6
d_call: NA
clone_size: NA
cdr3_aa: CASSTGPLGDSPLHF
cdr3_nt: TGTGCCAGCAGCACCGGACCCTTGGGGGACTCACCCCTCCACTTT

v_call: TRBV29-1
j_call: TRBJ2-1
d_call: NA
clone_size: few
cdr3_aa: CSVQEVSYNEQFF
cdr3_nt: TGCAGCGTTCAAGAGGTCTCCTACAATGAGCAGTTCTTC

v_call: TRBV10-3
j_call: TRBJ1-2
d_call: NA
clone_size: NA
cdr3_aa: CAIRESAGEDGYTF
cdr3_nt: TGTGCCATCAGGGAGTCGGCAGGGGAGGATGGCTACACCTTC

v_call: TRBV7-2
j_call: TRBJ2-5
d_call: TRBD1
clone_size: few
cdr3_aa: CASSLARDRVPSRETQYF
cdr3_nt: TGTGCCAGCAGCTTAGCGCGAGACAGGGTCCCCTCCCGGGAGACCCAGTACTTC

v_call: TRBV4-2
j_call: TRBJ2-5
d_call: TRBD2
clone_size: NA
cdr3_aa: CASSQDPGGLAGELQETQYF
cdr3_nt: TGTGCCAGCAGCCAAGATCCAGGTGGACTAGCGGGGGAGTTACAAGAGACCCAGTACTTC

v_call: TRBV28
j_call: TRBJ2-7
d_call: TRBD1
clone_size: NA
cdr3_aa: CASREYRDRYEQYF
cdr3_nt: TGTGCCAGCAGGGAATATAGGGACAGATACGAGCAGTACTTC

v_call: TRBV7-2
j_call: TRBJ2-7
d_call: NA
clone_size: NA
cdr3_aa: CASSLAGQLVRGIYEQYF
cdr3_nt: TGTGCCAGCAGCTTAGCGGGACAACTCGTTAGGGGGATCTACGAGCAGTACTTC

v_call: TRBV6-5
j_call: TRBJ2-7
d_call: NA
clone_size: few
cdr3_aa: CASSYSARAGEQYF
cdr3_nt: TGTGCCAGCAGTTACTCGGCCAGGGCAGGCGAGCAGTACTTC

v_call: TRBV6-5
j_call: TRBJ2-7
d_call: NA
clone_size: NA
cdr3_aa: CASSYSLIIALDNEQYF
cdr3_nt: TGTGCCAGCAGTTACTCTTTAATAATAGCTTTAGATAACGAGCAGTACTTC

v_call: TRBV20-1
j_call: TRBJ2-7
d_call: NA
clone_size: NA
cdr3_aa: CSASGPIYEQYF
cdr3_nt: TGCAGTGCTAGCGGACCCATTTACGAGCAGTACTTC

v_call: TRBV10-2
j_call: TRBJ1-4
d_call: TRBD1
clone_size: NA
cdr3_aa: CASSDYRGDEKLVF
cdr3_nt: TGCGCCAGCAGTGACTACAGGGGCGACGAAAAACTGGTTTTT

v_call: TRBV5-1
j_call: TRBJ2-3
d_call: NA
clone_size: many
cdr3_aa: CASSLGGADTQYF
cdr3_nt: TGTGCCAGCAGCTTAGGAGGCGCAGATACGCAGTATTTT

v_call: TRBV10-3
j_call: TRBJ2-5
d_call: NA
clone_size: few
cdr3_aa: CAIQGAGEETQYF
cdr3_nt: TGTGCCATCCAAGGGGCAGGCGAAGAGACCCAGTACTTC

v_call: TRBV20-1
j_call: TRBJ1-5
d_call: NA
clone_size: NA
cdr3_aa: CSARGRLGHQPQHF
cdr3_nt: TGCAGTGCTAGGGGTCGACTAGGACATCAGCCCCAGCATTTT

v_call: TRBV12-3/TRBV12-4
j_call: TRBJ1-3
d_call: NA
clone_size: few
cdr3_aa: CASSFEGNTIYF
cdr3_nt: TGTGCCAGCAGTTTTGAGGGAAACACCATATATTTT

v_call: TRBV6-2/TRBV6-3
j_call: TRBJ1-1
d_call: NA
clone_size: NA
cdr3_aa: CASSKGRRNTEAFF
cdr3_nt: TGTGCCAGCAGTAAGGGACGGCGGAACACTGAAGCTTTCTTT

v_call: TRBV5-1
j_call: TRBJ2-3
d_call: TRBD2
clone_size: NA
cdr3_aa: CASSWEGTGVYF
cdr3_nt: TGCGCCAGCAGCTGGGAGGGTACCGGGGTGTATTTT

v_call: TRBV6-5
j_call: TRBJ2-1
d_call: NA
clone_size: NA
cdr3_aa: CASSYSSGFGSSYNEQFF
cdr3_nt: TGTGCCAGCAGTTACTCGAGTGGCTTCGGAAGCTCCTACAATGAGCAGTTCTTC

v_call: TRBV5-1
j_call: TRBJ1-1
d_call: NA
clone_size: NA
cdr3_aa: CASSVWGGPRDTEAFF
cdr3_nt: TGCGCCAGCAGCGTTTGGGGGGGACCCAGGGACACTGAAGCTTTCTTT

v_call: TRBV29-1
j_call: TRBJ2-3
d_call: NA
clone_size: few
cdr3_aa: CSVDQEDSTYEQYF
cdr3_nt: TGCAGCGTTGATCAGGAGGACAGTACCTACGAGCAGTATTTT

v_call: TRBV27
j_call: TRBJ2-7
d_call: NA
clone_size: NA
cdr3_aa: CASINRVKGATVEQYF
cdr3_nt: TGTGCCAGCATTAACAGGGTAAAAGGAGCTACGGTCGAGCAGTACTTC

v_call: TRBV6-2/TRBV6-3
j_call: TRBJ1-5
d_call: NA
clone_size: NA
cdr3_aa: CASSYFRDAFGQPQHF
cdr3_nt: TGTGCCAGCAGTTACTTCCGGGACGCCTTTGGTCAGCCCCAGCATTTT

v_call: TRBV4-2
j_call: TRBJ2-7
d_call: NA
clone_size: few
cdr3_aa: CASSQDWQDYEQYF
cdr3_nt: TGTGCCAGCAGCCAAGATTGGCAGGACTACGAGCAGTACTTC

v_call: TRBV6-1
j_call: TRBJ2-5
d_call: TRBD2
clone_size: NA
cdr3_aa: CACSFSGGAGETQYF
cdr3_nt: TGTGCCTGCAGCTTTAGCGGGGGGGCAGGAGAGACCCAGTACTTC

v_call: TRBV10-3
j_call: TRBJ2-1
d_call: NA
clone_size: NA
cdr3_aa: CAISEVNAGGNEQFF
cdr3_nt: TGTGCCATCAGTGAGGTAAACGCTGGGGGGAATGAGCAGTTCTTC

v_call: TRBV29-1
j_call: TRBJ2-3
d_call: NA
clone_size: NA
cdr3_aa: CSVEGLLTADTQYF
cdr3_nt: TGCAGCGTTGAAGGCCTCCTCACGGCAGATACGCAGTATTTT

v_call: TRBV20-1
j_call: TRBJ2-3
d_call: NA
clone_size: NA
cdr3_aa: CSVSRESTDTQYF
cdr3_nt: TGCAGTGTCTCTAGGGAGAGCACAGATACGCAGTATTTT

v_call: TRBV11-2
j_call: TRBJ2-3
d_call: NA
clone_size: NA
cdr3_aa: CASSFPYVRGHGDTQYF
cdr3_nt: TGTGCCAGCAGCTTCCCATACGTTCGGGGGCACGGAGATACGCAGTATTTT

v_call: TRBV14
j_call: TRBJ2-1
d_call: NA
clone_size: NA
cdr3_aa: CASSRLGTAYDEQFF
cdr3_nt: TGTGCCAGCAGCCGCCTCGGGACTGCCTACGACGAGCAGTTCTTC

v_call: TRBV6-2/TRBV6-3
j_call: TRBJ1-1
d_call: NA
clone_size: NA
cdr3_aa: CASSYLTAGTEAFF
cdr3_nt: TGTGCCAGCAGTTACTTGACAGCGGGTACTGAAGCTTTCTTT

v_call: TRBV20-1
j_call: TRBJ2-7
d_call: NA
clone_size: NA
cdr3_aa: CSGLPVQGTREQYF
cdr3_nt: TGCAGTGGCCTGCCGGTACAGGGCACGCGCGAGCAGTACTTC

v_call: TRBV4-1
j_call: TRBJ2-4
d_call: NA
clone_size: many
cdr3_aa: CASSQSRRRTDENIQYF
cdr3_nt: TGCGCCAGCAGCCAATCCAGGCGCAGGACAGATGAAAACATTCAGTACTTC

v_call: TRBV10-3
j_call: TRBJ1-1
d_call: NA
clone_size: few
cdr3_aa: CAISGTGRAFF
cdr3_nt: TGTGCCATCAGTGGTACAGGGAGAGCTTTCTTT

v_call: TRBV2
j_call: TRBJ2-5
d_call: NA
clone_size: NA
cdr3_aa: CARSGHGATYKQYF
cdr3_nt: TGTGCCAGATCGGGACACGGGGCGACCTACAAGCAGTACTTC

v_call: TRBV11-2
j_call: TRBJ2-1
d_call: NA
clone_size: few
cdr3_aa: CASSLGGRGPGHEQFF
cdr3_nt: TGTGCCAGCAGCTTAGGGGGCCGGGGCCCCGGCCATGAGCAGTTCTTC

v_call: TRBV29-1
j_call: TRBJ2-3
d_call: TRBD2
clone_size: many
cdr3_aa: CSVVLAGRRTDTQYF
cdr3_nt: TGCAGCGTTGTACTAGCGGGGAGACGCACAGATACGCAGTATTTT

v_call: TRBV7-2
j_call: TRBJ2-1
d_call: TRBD2
clone_size: once
cdr3_aa: CASSLAFGGDLYNEQFF
cdr3_nt: TGTGCCAGCAGCTTAGCATTCGGGGGGGACCTATACAATGAGCAGTTCTTC

v_call: TRBV4-3
j_call: TRBJ1-2
d_call: TRBD1
clone_size: NA
cdr3_aa: CASSQDRVMDRVHGYTF
cdr3_nt: TGCGCCAGCAGCCAAGATCGAGTAATGGACAGGGTTCACGGCTACACCTTC

v_call: TRBV4-2
j_call: TRBJ2-5
d_call: TRBD1
clone_size: NA
cdr3_aa: CASSQKGQEETQYF
cdr3_nt: TGTGCCAGCAGCCAAAAAGGACAGGAAGAGACCCAGTACTTC

v_call: TRBV20-1
j_call: TRBJ1-5
d_call: NA
clone_size: NA
cdr3_aa: CSASESGVNQPQHF
cdr3_nt: TGCAGTGCTAGTGAGTCTGGAGTAAATCAGCCCCAGCATTTT

v_call: TRBV20-1
j_call: TRBJ2-3
d_call: TRBD2
clone_size: NA
cdr3_aa: CSARTTAGGTDTQYF
cdr3_nt: TGCAGTGCTAGAACCACAGCGGGGGGCACAGATACGCAGTATTTT

v_call: TRBV7-3
j_call: TRBJ2-1
d_call: NA
clone_size: NA
cdr3_aa: CASSLTLRGNEQFF
cdr3_nt: TGTGCCAGCAGCTTAACGTTAAGGGGGAATGAGCAGTTCTTC

v_call: TRBV9
j_call: TRBJ2-3
d_call: NA
clone_size: NA
cdr3_aa: CASSVGWDGDTQYF
cdr3_nt: TGTGCCAGCAGCGTAGGGTGGGATGGAGATACGCAGTATTTT

v_call: TRBV20-1
j_call: TRBJ2-3
d_call: TRBD2
clone_size: NA
cdr3_aa: CSATVRSGVVTDTQYF
cdr3_nt: TGCAGTGCTACAGTCCGGAGCGGGGTGGTCACAGATACGCAGTATTTT

v_call: TRBV20-1
j_call: TRBJ2-1
d_call: TRBD2
clone_size: few
cdr3_aa: CSARQTSRSYNEQFF
cdr3_nt: TGCAGTGCTAGACAGACTAGCAGATCCTACAATGAGCAGTTCTTC

v_call: TRBV4-2
j_call: TRBJ1-2
d_call: NA
clone_size: NA
cdr3_aa: CASSLKFSGPTLSYGYTF
cdr3_nt: TGTGCCAGCAGCTTAAAGTTCTCAGGGCCAACCCTTTCTTATGGCTACACCTTC

v_call: TRBV10-3
j_call: TRBJ1-1
d_call: NA
clone_size: NA
cdr3_aa: CAISESSFDSEAFF
cdr3_nt: TGTGCCATCAGTGAGTCTTCCTTTGACAGTGAAGCTTTCTTT

v_call: TRBV7-2
j_call: TRBJ2-6
d_call: TRBD1
clone_size: NA
cdr3_aa: CASSLKSGQTSSGANVLTF
cdr3_nt: TGTGCCAGCAGCTTAAAATCGGGACAGACGTCCTCTGGGGCCAACGTCCTGACTTTC

v_call: TRBV12-3/TRBV12-4
j_call: TRBJ1-2
d_call: NA
clone_size: NA
cdr3_aa: CASNEGKDGYTF
cdr3_nt: TGTGCCAGCAACGAGGGGAAGGATGGCTACACCTTC

v_call: TRBV12-3/TRBV12-4
j_call: TRBJ2-3
d_call: TRBD2
clone_size: NA
cdr3_aa: CASRKYSGGLDTQYF
cdr3_nt: TGTGCCAGCAGGAAGTATAGCGGGGGGTTAGATACGCAGTATTTT

v_call: TRBV6-5
j_call: TRBJ1-1
d_call: NA
clone_size: NA
cdr3_aa: CASSYSNSRDSHPMNTEAFF
cdr3_nt: TGTGCCAGCAGTTACTCGAATTCCCGAGACAGCCACCCTATGAACACTGAAGCTTTCTTT

v_call: TRBV15
j_call: TRBJ2-5
d_call: TRBD2
clone_size: NA
cdr3_aa: CATRPGLAAETQYF
cdr3_nt: TGTGCCACCAGACCGGGACTAGCGGCTGAGACCCAGTACTTC

v_call: TRBV12-3/TRBV12-4
j_call: TRBJ1-6
d_call: NA
clone_size: NA
cdr3_aa: CASSSQLGVGSPPHF
cdr3_nt: TGTGCCAGCAGTTCCCAGCTAGGGGTTGGTTCACCCCCCCACTTT

v_call: TRBV27
j_call: TRBJ1-2
d_call: NA
clone_size: NA
cdr3_aa: CAVGAGAAGGYTF
cdr3_nt: TGTGCCGTTGGGGCCGGGGCCGCTGGGGGCTACACCTTC